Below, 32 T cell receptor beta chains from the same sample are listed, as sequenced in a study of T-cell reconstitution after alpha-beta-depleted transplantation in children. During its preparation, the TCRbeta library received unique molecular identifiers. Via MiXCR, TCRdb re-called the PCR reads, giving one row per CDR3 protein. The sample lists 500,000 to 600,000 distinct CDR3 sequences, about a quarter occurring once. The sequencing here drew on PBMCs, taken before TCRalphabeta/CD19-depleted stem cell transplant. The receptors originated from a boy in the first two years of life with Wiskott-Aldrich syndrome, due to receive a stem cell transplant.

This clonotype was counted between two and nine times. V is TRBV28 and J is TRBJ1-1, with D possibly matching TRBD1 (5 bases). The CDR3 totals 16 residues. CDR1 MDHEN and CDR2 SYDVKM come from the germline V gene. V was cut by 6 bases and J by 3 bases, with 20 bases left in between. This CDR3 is CASSPVSGGTDTEAFF. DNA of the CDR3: TGTGCCAGCAGCCCCGTCTCGGGGGGTACGGACACTGAAGCTTTCTTT.

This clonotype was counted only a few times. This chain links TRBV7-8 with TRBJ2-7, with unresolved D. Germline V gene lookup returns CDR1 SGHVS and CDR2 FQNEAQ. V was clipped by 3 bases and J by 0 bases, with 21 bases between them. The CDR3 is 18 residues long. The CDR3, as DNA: TGTGCCAGCAGCTTTTTTCATCCAGTCGGGCTGAGCTCCTACGAGCAGTACTTC. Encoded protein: CASSFFHPVGLSSYEQYF. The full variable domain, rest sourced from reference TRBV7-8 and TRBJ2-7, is GAGVSQSPRYKVAKRGQDVALRCDPISGHVSLFWYQQALGQGPEFLTYFQNEAQLDKSGLPSDRFFAERPEGSVSTLKIQRTQQEDSAVYLCASSFFHPVGLSSYEQYFGPGTRLTVT.

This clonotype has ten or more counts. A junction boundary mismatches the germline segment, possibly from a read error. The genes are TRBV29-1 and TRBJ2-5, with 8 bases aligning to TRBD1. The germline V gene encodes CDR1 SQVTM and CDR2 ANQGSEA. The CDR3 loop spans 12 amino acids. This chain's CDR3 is CSVEDRGETQYF. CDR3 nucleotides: TGCAGCGTAGAAGACAGGGGAGAGACCCAGTACTTC.

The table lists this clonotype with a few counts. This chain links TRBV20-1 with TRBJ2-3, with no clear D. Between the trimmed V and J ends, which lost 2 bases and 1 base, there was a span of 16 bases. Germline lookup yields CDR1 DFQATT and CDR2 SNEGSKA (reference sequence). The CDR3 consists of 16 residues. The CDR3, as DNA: TGCAGTGCTAGACCCCCTGGTGGTCTGGGCACAGATACGCAGTATTTT. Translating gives CSARPPGGLGTDTQYF.

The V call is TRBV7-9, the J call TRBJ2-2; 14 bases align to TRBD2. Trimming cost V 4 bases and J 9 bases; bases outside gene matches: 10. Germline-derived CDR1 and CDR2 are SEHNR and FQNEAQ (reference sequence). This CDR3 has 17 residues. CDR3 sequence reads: CASSSRLAGGLMRELFF. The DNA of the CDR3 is TGTGCCAGCAGCTCCAGACTAGCGGGAGGGTTAATGAGGGAGCTGTTTTTT. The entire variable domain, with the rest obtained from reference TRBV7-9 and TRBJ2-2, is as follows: DTGVSQNPRHKITKRGQNVTFRCDPISEHNRLYWYRQTLGQGPEFLTYFQNEAQLEKSRLLSDRFSAERPKGSFSTLEIQRTEQGDSAMYLCASSSRLAGGLMRELFFGEGSRLTVL.

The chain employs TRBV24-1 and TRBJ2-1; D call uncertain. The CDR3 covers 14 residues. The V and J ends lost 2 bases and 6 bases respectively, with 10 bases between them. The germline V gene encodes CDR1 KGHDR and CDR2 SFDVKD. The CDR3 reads CATSDSSLTNEQFF. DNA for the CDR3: TGTGCCACCAGTGATTCCTCCCTAACCAATGAGCAGTTCTTC.

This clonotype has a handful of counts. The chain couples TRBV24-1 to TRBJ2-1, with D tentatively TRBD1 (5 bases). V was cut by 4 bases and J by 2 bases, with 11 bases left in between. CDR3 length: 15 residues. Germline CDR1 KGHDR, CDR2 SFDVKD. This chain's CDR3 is CATSEGERPYNEQFF. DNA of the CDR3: TGTGCCACCAGTGAAGGGGAAAGGCCCTACAATGAGCAGTTCTTC.

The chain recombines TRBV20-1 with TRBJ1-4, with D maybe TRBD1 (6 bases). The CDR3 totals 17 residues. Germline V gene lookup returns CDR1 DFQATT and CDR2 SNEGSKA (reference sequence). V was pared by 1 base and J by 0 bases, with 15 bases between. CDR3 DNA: TGCAGTGCTAGAGTATTTAGACAGGCCTCAACTAATGAAAAACTGTTTTTT. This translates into CSARVFRQASTNEKLFF.

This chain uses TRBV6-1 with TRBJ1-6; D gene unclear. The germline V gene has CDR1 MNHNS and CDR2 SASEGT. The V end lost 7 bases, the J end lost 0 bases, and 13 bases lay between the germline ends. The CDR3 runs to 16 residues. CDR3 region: CASTASGLSYNSPLHF. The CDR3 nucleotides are TGTGCCAGCACAGCTAGCGGGCTCTCCTATAATTCACCCCTCCACTTT.

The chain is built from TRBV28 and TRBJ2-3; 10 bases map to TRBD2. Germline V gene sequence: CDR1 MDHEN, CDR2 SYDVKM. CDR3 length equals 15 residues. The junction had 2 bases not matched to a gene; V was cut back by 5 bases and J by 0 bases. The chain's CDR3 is CASSPLAGSTDTQYF. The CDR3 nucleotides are TGTGCCAGCAGTCCACTAGCGGGGAGCACAGATACGCAGTATTTT.

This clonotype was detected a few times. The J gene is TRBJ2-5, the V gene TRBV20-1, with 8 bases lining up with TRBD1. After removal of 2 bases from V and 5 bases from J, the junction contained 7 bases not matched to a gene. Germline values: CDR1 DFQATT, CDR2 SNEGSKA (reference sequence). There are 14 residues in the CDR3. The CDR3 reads CSARSQGAGETQYF. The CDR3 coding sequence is TGCAGTGCTAGATCCCAGGGGGCGGGGGAGACCCAGTACTTC.

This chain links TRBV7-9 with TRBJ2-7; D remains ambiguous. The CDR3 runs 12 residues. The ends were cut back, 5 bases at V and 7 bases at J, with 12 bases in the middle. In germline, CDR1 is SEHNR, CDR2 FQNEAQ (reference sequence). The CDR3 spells CASSKTVYEQYF. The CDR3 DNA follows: TGTGCCAGCAGCAAGACGGTTTATGAGCAGTACTTC.

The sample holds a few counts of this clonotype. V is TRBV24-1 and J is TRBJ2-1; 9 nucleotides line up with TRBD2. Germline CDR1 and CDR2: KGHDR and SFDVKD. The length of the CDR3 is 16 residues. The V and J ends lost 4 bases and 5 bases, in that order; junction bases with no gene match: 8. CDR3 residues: CATSDIGLAHDNEQFF. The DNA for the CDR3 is TGTGCCACCAGTGACATTGGACTAGCGCACGACAATGAGCAGTTCTTC.

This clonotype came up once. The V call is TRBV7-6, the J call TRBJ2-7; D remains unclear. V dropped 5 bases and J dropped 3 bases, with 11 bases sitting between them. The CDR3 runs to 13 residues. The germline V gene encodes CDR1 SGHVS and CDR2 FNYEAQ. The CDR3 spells CASSRTDYYEQYF. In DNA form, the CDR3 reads TGTGCCAGCAGCCGGACCGATTACTACGAGCAGTACTTC.

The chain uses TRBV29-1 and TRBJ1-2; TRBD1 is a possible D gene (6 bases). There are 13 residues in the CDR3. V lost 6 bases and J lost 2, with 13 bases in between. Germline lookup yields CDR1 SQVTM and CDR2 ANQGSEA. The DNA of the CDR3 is TGCAGCGTCCAGGACAGATCAAACTATGGCTACACCTTC. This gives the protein CSVQDRSNYGYTF.

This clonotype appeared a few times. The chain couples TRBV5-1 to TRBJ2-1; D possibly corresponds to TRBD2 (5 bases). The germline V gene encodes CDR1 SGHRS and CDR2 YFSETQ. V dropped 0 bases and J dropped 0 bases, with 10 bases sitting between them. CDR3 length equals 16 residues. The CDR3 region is CASSLGSSHSYNEQFF. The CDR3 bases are TGCGCCAGCAGCTTGGGTTCTAGCCACTCCTACAATGAGCAGTTCTTC.

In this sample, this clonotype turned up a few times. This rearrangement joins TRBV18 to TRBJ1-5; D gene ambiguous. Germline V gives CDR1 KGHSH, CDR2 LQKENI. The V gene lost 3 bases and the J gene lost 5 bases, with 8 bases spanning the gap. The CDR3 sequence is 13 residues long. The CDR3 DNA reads TGTGCCAGCTCACCCCGCCCAGATCAGCCCCAGCATTTT. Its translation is CASSPRPDQPQHF.

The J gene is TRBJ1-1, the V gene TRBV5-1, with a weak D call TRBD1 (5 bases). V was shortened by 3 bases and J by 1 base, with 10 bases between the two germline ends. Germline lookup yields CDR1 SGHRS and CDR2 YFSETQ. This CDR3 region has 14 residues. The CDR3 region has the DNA TGCGCCAGCAGCTCAGCGGGACCGAACACTGAAGCTTTCTTT. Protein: CASSSAGPNTEAFF.

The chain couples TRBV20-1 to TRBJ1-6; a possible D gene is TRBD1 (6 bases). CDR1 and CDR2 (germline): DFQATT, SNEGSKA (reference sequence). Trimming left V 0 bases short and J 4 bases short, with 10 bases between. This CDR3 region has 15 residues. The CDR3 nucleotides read TGCAGTGCTAGAGATCAGGGGACTTATAATTCACCCCTCCACTTT. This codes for CSARDQGTYNSPLHF.

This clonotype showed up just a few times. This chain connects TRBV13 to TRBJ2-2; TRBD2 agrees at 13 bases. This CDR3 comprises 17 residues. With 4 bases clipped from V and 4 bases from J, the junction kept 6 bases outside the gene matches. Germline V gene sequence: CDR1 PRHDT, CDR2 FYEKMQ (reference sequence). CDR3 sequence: CASSSTSGRPLTGELFF. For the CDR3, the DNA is TGTGCCAGCAGCTCGACTAGCGGGAGGCCCCTCACCGGGGAGCTGTTTTTT.

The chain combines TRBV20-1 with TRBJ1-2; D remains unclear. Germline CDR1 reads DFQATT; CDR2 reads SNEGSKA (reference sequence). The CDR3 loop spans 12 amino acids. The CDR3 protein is CSCGGANYGYTF. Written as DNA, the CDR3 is TGCTCCTGCGGAGGAGCTAACTATGGCTACACCTTC.

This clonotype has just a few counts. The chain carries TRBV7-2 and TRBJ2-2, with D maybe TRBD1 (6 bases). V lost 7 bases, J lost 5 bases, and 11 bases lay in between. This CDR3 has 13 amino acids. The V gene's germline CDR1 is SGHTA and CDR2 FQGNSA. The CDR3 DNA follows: TGTGCCAGCAACTACAGGGAAACCGGGGAGCTGTTTTTT. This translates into CASNYRETGELFF.

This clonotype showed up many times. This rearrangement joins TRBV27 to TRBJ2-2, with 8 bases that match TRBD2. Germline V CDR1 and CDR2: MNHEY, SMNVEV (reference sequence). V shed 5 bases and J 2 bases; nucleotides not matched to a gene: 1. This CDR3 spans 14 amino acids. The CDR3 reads CASSRTSNTGELFF. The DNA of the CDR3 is TGTGCCAGCAGTCGGACTAGCAACACCGGGGAGCTGTTTTTT.

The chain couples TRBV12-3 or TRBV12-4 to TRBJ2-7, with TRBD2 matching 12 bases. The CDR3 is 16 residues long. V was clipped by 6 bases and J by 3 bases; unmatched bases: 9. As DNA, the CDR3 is TGTGCCAGCAGCGCTAGGCCACTAGCGGGAGGCTACGAGCAGTACTTC. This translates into CASSARPLAGGYEQYF.

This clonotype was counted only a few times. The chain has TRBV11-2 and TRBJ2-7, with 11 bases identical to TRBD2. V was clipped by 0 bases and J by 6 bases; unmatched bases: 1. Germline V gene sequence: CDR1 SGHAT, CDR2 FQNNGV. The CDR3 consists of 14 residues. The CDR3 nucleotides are TGTGCCAGCAGCTTAGAAACTAGCGGGAGCGAGCAGTACTTC. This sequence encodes CASSLETSGSEQYF. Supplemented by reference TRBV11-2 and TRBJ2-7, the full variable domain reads EAGVAQSPRYKIIEKRQSVAFWCNPISGHATLYWYQQILGQGPKLLIQFQNNGVVDDSQLPKDRFSAERLKGVDSTLKIQPAKLEDSAVYLCASSLETSGSEQYFGPGTRLTVT.

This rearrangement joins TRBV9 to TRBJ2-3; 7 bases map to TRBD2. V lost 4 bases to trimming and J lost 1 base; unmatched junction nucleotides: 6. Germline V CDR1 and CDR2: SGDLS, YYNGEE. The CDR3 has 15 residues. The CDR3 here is CASSLSTSRTDTQYF. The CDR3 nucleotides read TGTGCCAGCAGCCTGTCGACTAGCCGCACAGATACGCAGTATTTT.

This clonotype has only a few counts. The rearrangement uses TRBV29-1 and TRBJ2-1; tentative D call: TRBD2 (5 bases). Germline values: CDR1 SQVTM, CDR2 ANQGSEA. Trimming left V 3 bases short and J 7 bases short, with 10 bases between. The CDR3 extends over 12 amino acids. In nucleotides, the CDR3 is TGCAGCGTTGATTGGACTGGAAATGAGCAGTTCTTC. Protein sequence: CSVDWTGNEQFF.

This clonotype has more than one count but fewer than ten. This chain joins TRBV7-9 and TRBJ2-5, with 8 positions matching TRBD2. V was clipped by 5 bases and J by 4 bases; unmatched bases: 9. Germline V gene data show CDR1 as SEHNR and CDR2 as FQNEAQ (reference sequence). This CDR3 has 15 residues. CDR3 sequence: CASSPGRTSLETQYF. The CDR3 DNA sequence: TGTGCCAGCAGCCCGGGCCGGACTAGCTTAGAGACCCAGTACTTC. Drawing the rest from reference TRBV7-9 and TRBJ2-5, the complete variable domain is DTGVSQNPRHKITKRGQNVTFRCDPISEHNRLYWYRQTLGQGPEFLTYFQNEAQLEKSRLLSDRFSAERPKGSFSTLEIQRTEQGDSAMYLCASSPGRTSLETQYFGPGTRLLVL.

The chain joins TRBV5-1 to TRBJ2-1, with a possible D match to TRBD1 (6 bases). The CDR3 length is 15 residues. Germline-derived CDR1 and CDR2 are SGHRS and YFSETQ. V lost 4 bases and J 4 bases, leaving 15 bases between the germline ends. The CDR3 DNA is TGCGCCAGCAGCGGGGGCTGGGACAAATACAATGAGCAGTTCTTC. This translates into CASSGGWDKYNEQFF.

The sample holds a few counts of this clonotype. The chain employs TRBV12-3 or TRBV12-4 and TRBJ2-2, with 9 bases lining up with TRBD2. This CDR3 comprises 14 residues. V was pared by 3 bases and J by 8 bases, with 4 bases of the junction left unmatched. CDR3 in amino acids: CASSFSGRAGELFF. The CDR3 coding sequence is TGTGCCAGCAGTTTTAGCGGGAGAGCAGGGGAGCTGTTTTTT.

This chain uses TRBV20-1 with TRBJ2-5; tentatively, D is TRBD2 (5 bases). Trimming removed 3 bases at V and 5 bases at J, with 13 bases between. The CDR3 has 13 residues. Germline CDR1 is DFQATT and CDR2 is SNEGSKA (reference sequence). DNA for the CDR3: TGCAGTGCTAGTGGGCTAGCAGCGGAGACCCAGTACTTC. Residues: CSASGLAAETQYF.

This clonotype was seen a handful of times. The CDR3 coding sequence is TGCGCCAGCAGCTCGACAGGGACGAGCGAGCAGTACTTC. This translates into CASSSTGTSEQYF. The chain links TRBV5-1 to TRBJ2-7; 7 bases fit TRBD1. Looked up from germline, CDR1 is SGHRS and CDR2 is YFSETQ. This CDR3 has 13 residues. J lost 6 bases, V lost 3 bases, and 6 bases had no gene match.